These 8 T cell receptor beta chains were all obtained from the same sample, sequenced in a study of glioma-infiltrating T cells after dendritic cell vaccination. Clones were sequenced by immunoSEQ multiplex PCR, and TCRdb holds only the in-frame ones, with some missing. The sample lists about 3,100 clones, about 75% occurring once. Material: tumor tissue, obtained before dendritic cell vaccination. The source is a human donor with glioblastoma.

V gene TRBV11-3 combines with J gene TRBJ2-1, with TRBD1 matching over 10 bases. The V gene end was trimmed by 2 bases and the J gene end by 3 bases; junction bases not matched to a gene: 1. This CDR3 spans 15 amino acids. The germline gives CDR1 SGHNT, CDR2 YENEEA. The CDR3 loop reads CASSLRTGGYNEQFF. The CDR3 bases are TGTGCCAGCAGCTTAAGGACAGGGGGCTACAATGAGCAGTTCTTC.

This rearrangement joins TRBV29-1 to TRBJ2-2; 8 bases are a match to TRBD2. The CDR3 consists of 14 residues. J gave up 2 bases and V 5 bases, and 4 bases lay outside the gene matches. CDR1 SQVTM and CDR2 ANQGSEA come from the germline V gene. The CDR3 sequence: CSVQLAGNTGELFF. CDR3 nucleotide sequence: TGCAGCGTTCAATTAGCGGGAAACACCGGGGAGCTGTTTTTT.

This clone was seen more than once but under ten times. V usage is TRBV29-1 and J usage is TRBJ1-3; possibly TRBD1 for D (5 bases). Per germline, CDR1 SQVTM and CDR2 ANQGSEA. With 4 bases removed from V and 3 bases from J, the gap between germline ends came to 10 bases. The CDR3 totals 13 residues. The CDR3 here is CSVVQGGGNTIYF. For the CDR3, the DNA is TGCAGCGTTGTGCAGGGTGGTGGAAACACCATATATTTT.

DNA for the CDR3: TGTGCCAGCAGCTACGGGACAGGGTATCCCGGGGAGCTGTTTTTT. Translated, it gives CASSYGTGYPGELFF. The rearrangement uses TRBV7-6 and TRBJ2-2; 9 bases line up with TRBD1. With 4 bases clipped from V and 6 bases from J, the junction kept 6 bases outside the gene matches. The CDR3 is 15 amino acids. Germline assignment: CDR1 SGHVS and CDR2 FNYEAQ. The full variable domain, rest sourced from reference TRBV7-6 and TRBJ2-2, is GAGVSQSPRYKVTKRGQDVALRCDPISGHVSLYWYRQALGQGPEFLTYFNYEAQQDKSGLPNDRFSAERPEGSISTLTIQRTEQRDSAMYRCASSYGTGYPGELFFGEGSRLTVL.

This chain connects TRBV6-5 to TRBJ1-4, with D perhaps TRBD1 (6 bases). The germline CDR1 and CDR2 sequences are MNHEY and SVGAGI. There are 13 residues in the CDR3. Trimming pared 6 bases from V and 4 bases from J, leaving 9 bases between. The CDR3 loop reads CASRDSLNEKLFF. In DNA, the CDR3 is TGTGCCAGCAGGGACAGTCTTAATGAAAAACTGTTTTTT.

The gene calls are TRBV5-6 and TRBJ1-1; D is perhaps TRBD1 (5 bases). The CDR3 spans 15 residues. The germline CDR1 and CDR2 sequences are SGHDT and YYEEEE. With 7 bases removed from V and 3 bases from J, the gap between germline ends came to 19 bases. CDR3 sequence reads: CASLPVRARDTEAFF. DNA for the CDR3: TGTGCCAGCTTACCGGTCAGGGCTCGGGACACTGAAGCTTTCTTT.

This clone was detected a few times. V gene TRBV5-1 combines with J gene TRBJ1-4; 7 bases match TRBD1. CDR1 and CDR2 (germline): SGHRS, YFSETQ. Germline trimming cut 4 bases from V and 1 base from J; bases unmatched to any gene: 4. CDR3 length equals 15 residues. The CDR3 DNA sequence: TGCGCCAGCAGCGAATACAGGGGAACTAATGAAAAACTGTTTTTT. Encoded protein: CASSEYRGTNEKLFF.

The chain couples TRBV6-6 to TRBJ2-3; possibly TRBD2 for D (7 bases). V was clipped by 2 bases and J by 5 bases, with 17 bases between them. CDR1 and CDR2 from the germline V gene are MNHNY and SVGAGI (reference sequence). The CDR3 contains 16 residues. CDR3 DNA sequence: TGTGCCAGCAGTTACCCTGGCGGGGGCCCTGGAGATACGCAGTATTTT. This gives the protein CASSYPGGGPGDTQYF.